This TCR beta chain was observed in a study of regulatory T cells in long-lasting Graves disease. Specified time point: persistent/refractory GD, antithyroid drugs over 5 years with positive TRAb. Following extraction of RNA from PBMCs, that RNA was used to make the TCR library. EDTA tubes collected nine milliliters of peripheral blood. Looked up from germline, CDR1 is LNHDA and CDR2 is SQIVND (reference sequence). This CDR3 has 14 residues. With 7 bases removed from V and 0 bases from J, the gap between germline ends came to 12 bases. A word on this clonotype: Its cognate antigen is unknown.

Overall study results and limits: TRBV28 was favored in persistent disease, as were TRBJ1-2 and TRBJ2-5. Persistent Graves' patients possessed reduced TCR diversity relative to recently diagnosed ones.

Building of the TCR beta libraries involved iRepertoire HTBI primers and Arm-PCR of CDR3 regions. In the original processing: Spanning all samples, the identified segments comprised roughly 66 TRBV and some 14 TRBJ. A single record per CDR3 protein comes from TCRdb applying MiXCR to the multiplex PCR reads. The V and J calls shown here were made by TCRdb, not taken from the authors' results. This sample has 500,000 to 800,000 distinct CDR3 sequences, with 25% to 35% found just once. The rearrangement links TRBV19 to TRBJ1-1; D gene unclear. The TCR comes from a female donor with Graves disease. This sample comprised peripheral blood mononuclear cells (PBMCs), obtained when the disease was refractory, from a patient treated with antithyroid drugs. This CDR3 reads CASKVREVNTEAFF. The CDR3 DNA sequence: TGTGCCAGTAAGGTTCGGGAGGTGAACACTGAAGCTTTCTTT.